Listed below are T cell receptor beta chains from one sample, sequenced in a study of cytomegalovirus exposure and HLA in healthy donors. Generated by immunoSEQ multiplex PCR, the TCRdb table keeps only in-frame clones and is missing some. The sample records tens of thousands of clones, 81% being singletons. The sample taken for sequencing was PBMCs. All receptors come from a human donor in good health. The CDR3 runs from the conserved cysteine through the conserved F or W. A D gene is named only where the DNA matches it firmly. Part of the rows lack a size; the others show once, few, many or a class for expanded clones.

>TRBJ2-5|TRBV27|16|.|TRBD1
TGTGCCAGCAGTTTCCTTAGAGGACAGGGAAAAGAGACCCAGTACTTC
CASSFLRGQGKETQYF
>TRBJ1-2|TRBV27|17|.|TRBD1
TGTGCCACCAGGGCGGAGGACAGGGGCCACCTCAGCTATGGCTACACCTTC
CATRAEDRGHLSYGYTF
>TRBJ2-7|TRBV5-4|15|.|.
TGTGCCAGCAGCCGGCAGGGGCCCCAAGGGGACGAGCAGTACTTC
CASSRQGPQGDEQYF
>TRBJ2-3|TRBV28|14|.|.
TGTGCCAGCGGGATTTTAGGGGGAACAGATACGCAGTATTTT
CASGILGGTDTQYF
>TRBJ2-7|TRBV6-6|14|once|TRBD1
TGTGCCAGCAGGGACAGGGGGACACTCTACGAGCAGTACTTC
CASRDRGTLYEQYF
>TRBJ1-4|TRBV4-3|16|once|.
TGCGCCAGCAGCCACCTCCCGGGGGTCGGTGGCGAAAAACTGTTTTTT
CASSHLPGVGGEKLFF
>TRBJ1-2|TRBV25-1|13|.|.
TGTGCCAGCAGTGAAGCGAGCGGTCGCGGCTACACCTTC
CASSEASGRGYTF
>TRBJ2-1|TRBV4-1|15|few|TRBD1
TGCGCCAGCAGCCTACGGACAGGGGACTACAATGAGCAGTTCTTC
CASSLRTGDYNEQFF
>TRBJ1-1|TRBV29-1|13|.|.
TGCAGCGTTGATGAGGGATGGGACACTGAAGCTTTCTTT
CSVDEGWDTEAFF
>TRBJ2-5|TRBV5-1|17|.|.
TGCGCCAGCAGACCCGATAGACGGCTACATGAGGGAGAGACCCAGTACTTC
CASRPDRRLHEGETQYF
>TRBJ1-3|TRBV5-1|15|.|.
TGCGCCAGCACCCGGGAGGGGGGCCCTGGAAACACCATATATTTT
CASTREGGPGNTIYF